These T cell receptor beta chains were read from a single sample in a study of identical twins. TCRdb re-called the 5' RACE reads with MiXCR, one entry per CDR3 protein. The profile covers some 210,000 distinct CDR3 sequences, with approximately 15% appearing a single time and 35% to 45% taken by the ten largest. The same sample was also used in a study of T cells expressing NK-cell markers.

Sequencing was performed on CD8+ T cells sorted from blood. These receptors were obtained from a woman aged 18-30 years in good health. Each CDR3 is given without its conserved first and last residue. D genes are given only for firm matches.

v_gene	d_gene	j_gene	CDR3aa
TRBV27	TRBD2	TRBJ2-1	ASSPTPIAGGRGEQF
TRBV6-5	TRBD1	TRBJ1-2	ASSYPSRGLYGYT
TRBV4-3	.	TRBJ2-1	ASSQGAGAGYNEQF
TRBV6-2/TRBV6-3	.	TRBJ2-2	ASRRIERANTGELF
TRBV24-1	.	TRBJ2-1	ATSDSTLIYNEQF
TRBV14	TRBD2	TRBJ2-1	ASSQGGGRGYNEQF
TRBV7-9	.	TRBJ2-7	ASSLATGAAYEQY
TRBV7-9	.	TRBJ2-7	ASSPMWEQY
TRBV20-1	.	TRBJ1-2	SASPGYGYT
TRBV7-9	.	TRBJ1-1	ASSPHGGQGLGTEAF
TRBV7-9	TRBD2	TRBJ2-2	ASSGTSGDIGELF
TRBV15	TRBD1	TRBJ2-7	ATSEQGQEQY
TRBV27	TRBD2	TRBJ2-7	ASSLTEAGGPYEQY
TRBV5-6	.	TRBJ2-1	ASRRGTGYEQF
TRBV4-2	.	TRBJ2-1	ASSQETSNEQF
TRBV16	.	TRBJ2-1	ASSHSVNEQF
TRBV11-2	.	TRBJ1-1	ASSRGVTEAF
TRBV6-5	.	TRBJ2-7	ASSYRLESYEQY
TRBV7-9	.	TRBJ1-1	ASSLVGTTEAF
TRBV9	.	TRBJ2-3	ASSPLSSTDTQY
TRBV29-1	.	TRBJ1-2	SAPGGGYGYT
TRBV6-1	.	TRBJ1-1	ASSPGLHTEAF
TRBV11-1	.	TRBJ1-1	ASRSWGTEAF
TRBV13	.	TRBJ1-5	ASSLGGNNQPQH
TRBV5-5	.	TRBJ2-1	ASSPGRGSYNEQF
TRBV29-1	.	TRBJ1-2	SVDPGRDDGYT
TRBV9	.	TRBJ2-1	ASGAPNF
TRBV7-9	TRBD2	TRBJ2-3	ASSLGGNPSADTQY
TRBV2	TRBD2	TRBJ2-1	ASSDPSGTGLNEQF
TRBV20-1	.	TRBJ2-1	SAIRGRDEQF
TRBV12-3/TRBV12-4	TRBD2	TRBJ2-5	ASSPRLAGWGETQY
TRBV12-3/TRBV12-4	.	TRBJ2-7	ASSFRAAGDEQY
TRBV28	.	TRBJ2-5	AATDGRVAQY
TRBV6-2/TRBV6-3	TRBD2	TRBJ2-2	ASWTDGGRRELF
TRBV7-9	.	TRBJ2-7	ASSSLGVQY
TRBV5-1	.	TRBJ1-2	ASSNLGDGYT
TRBV2	.	TRBJ2-1	ASTKGDEQF
TRBV6-2/TRBV6-3	.	TRBJ2-5	ASSYSTEPVTKPETQY
TRBV7-9	.	TRBJ1-2	ASSLLGDKYYGYT
TRBV7-8	.	TRBJ2-7	ASSLEVYGAPYEQY
TRBV13	TRBD2	TRBJ2-3	ASSLVASGRWATDTQY
TRBV30	.	TRBJ2-7	AWSSRTADDYEQY